The 3 T cell receptor beta chains in this list originate from one sample, sequenced in a study of shared clonotypes between healthy human individuals. Measured with immunoSEQ multiplex PCR; TCRdb has only the in-frame clones, and not every one. The repertoire has 2 million to 2.5 million clones, approximately 94% of them found once; the top ten carry roughly 0.39%. Material for sequencing was naive CD4+ T cells from PBMCs. Described subset: CD45RA+ positively selected. The receptors originated from a man in his late teens or twenties in good health. Some clones in this sample may be carry-over from other donors' samples.

This clone was seen a single time. This chain links TRBV18 with TRBJ2-1; 7 bases are shared with TRBD2. The CDR3 loop spans 15 amino acids. Per germline, CDR1 KGHSH and CDR2 LQKENI. Trimming at V came to 1 base and at J to 4 bases, leaving 4 bases not matched to a gene. The CDR3 DNA follows: TGTGCCAGCTCACCACGTAATAGCGGGTACAATGAGCAGTTCTTC. Translating it yields CASSPRNSGYNEQFF.

The V call is TRBV14, the J call TRBJ1-2; the D is unclear. CDR1 and CDR2 from the germline V gene are SGHDN and FVKESK. V dropped 4 bases and J dropped 6 bases, with 12 bases sitting between them. The CDR3 totals 13 residues. CDR3 protein: CASSRQNRHGYTF. The CDR3 DNA sequence: TGTGCCAGCAGCCGCCAGAACCGTCATGGCTACACCTTC.

This clone was seen once. This chain joins TRBV6-1 and TRBJ2-7, with 7 bases that match TRBD1. The V gene's germline CDR1 is MNHNS and CDR2 SASEGT. There are 14 residues in the CDR3. Germline trimming cut 4 bases from V and 2 bases from J; bases unmatched to any gene: 5. CDR3 nucleotides: TGTGCCAGCAGTGTAACAGGGGTGCCCTACGAGCAGTACTTC. Translation: CASSVTGVPYEQYF.